The source of this TCR beta chain is a study of blood T cell repertoires in COVID-19 (TCRdb year 2020). For the wider study: Samples covering the acute and convalescent phases of COVID-19 were provided by collaborators in the United States, Italy and Spain. The prospective study material was composed of cDNA or gDNA derived from T cells, B-cell-depleted T cells, or PBMCs. The dataset comprised deeply sampled blood TCRbeta repertoires from subjects exposed to, actively infected with, or recovered from COVID-19. The repertoires were made available in a free public database intended to serve as a resource for research on the immune response to SARS-CoV-2. Samples came from the ongoing ImmuneRACE study (first 160 participants) plus 1,254 subjects from 6 global collaborators. The sample metadata nearly always contained a de-identified subject ID, COVID-19 status, age in years and sex. HLA class I and class II types, where available, came from metadata supplied by the sample provider rather than from assay-based typing. The paper as a whole reports these results and caveats: Clinical and demographic metadata were provided uncurated, with the amount varying by source and participant.

The immunoSEQ Assay, a bias-controlled multiplex PCR, was used to amplify TCRbeta CDR3 regions from genomic DNA. Per the source publication's procedure: The number of nucleated cells in each sample was estimated by amplification of reference gene primers within the assay. Sequence reads were collapsed and filtered to measure the absolute abundance of every unique TCRbeta CDR3 rearrangement. Productive Simpson clonality was computed per sample as the square root of Simpson's diversity index over productive rearrangements. TCRdb provides this immuneACCESS table in a form limited to in-frame rearrangements. Some clones are lacking; in checked studies, under half of them reflect an unresolved V gene, and why the rest are absent is not known. The DNA was the basis for D and trimming; V, J and clone size are from that table. The sample table contains roughly 230,000 clones; only one count was recorded for less than 90% of them. The top ten hold 1.7% of the sample.

Each collaborating institution followed its own protocols to collect whole blood in K2EDTA tubes. For TCRbeta analysis, collaborators shipped samples in one of three forms: frozen whole blood, isolated PBMCs, or DNA extracted from either of those sample types. According to the germline V gene (reference sequence), CDR1 reads LNHDA and CDR2 reads SQIVND. The CDR3 numbers 12 residues from cysteine through phenylalanine. The kept DNA is CDR3 alone, 36 bases in frame from the first base. Relative to germline, V is 5 bases shorter and J is 1 base shorter, with 5 bases between their ends. This clone was observed once. The antigen it binds to is not known. No base quality information exists; no much larger clone differs at one position.

Recombination linked TRBV19 to TRBJ1-1; no confident D gene assignment can be made. Sequenced material: peripheral blood. The TCR was taken from a man in his sixties or seventies with acute or convalescent COVID-19. The base sequence is TGTGCCAGTAGTCTAAGGAACACTGAAGCTTTCTTT. The resulting protein is CASSLRNTEAFF.